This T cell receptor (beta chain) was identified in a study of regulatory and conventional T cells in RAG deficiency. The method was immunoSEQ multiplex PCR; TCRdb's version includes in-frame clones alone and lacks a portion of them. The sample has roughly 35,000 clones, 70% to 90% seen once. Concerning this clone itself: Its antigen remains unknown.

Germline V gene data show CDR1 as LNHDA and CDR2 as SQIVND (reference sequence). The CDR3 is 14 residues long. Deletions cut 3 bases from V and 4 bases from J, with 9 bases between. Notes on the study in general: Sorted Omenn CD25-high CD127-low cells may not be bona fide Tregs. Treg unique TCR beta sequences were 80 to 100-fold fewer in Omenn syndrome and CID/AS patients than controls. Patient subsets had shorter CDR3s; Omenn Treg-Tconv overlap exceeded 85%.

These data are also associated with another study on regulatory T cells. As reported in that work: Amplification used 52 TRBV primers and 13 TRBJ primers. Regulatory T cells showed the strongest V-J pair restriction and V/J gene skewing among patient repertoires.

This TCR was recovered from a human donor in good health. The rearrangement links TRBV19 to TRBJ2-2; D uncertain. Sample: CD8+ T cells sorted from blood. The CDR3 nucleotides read TGTGCCAGTAGTATGATACAGTTCACCGGGGAGCTGTTTTTT. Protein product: CASSMIQFTGELFF.